Listed below are T cell receptor beta chains from one sample, sequenced in a study of PD-L1 blockade in urothelial cancer. Clones were sequenced by immunoSEQ multiplex PCR, and TCRdb holds only the in-frame ones, with some missing. The sample has about 29,000 clones, about 90% seen once. The sample here was PBMCs, taken around atezolizumab (anti-PD-L1) treatment. The receptors were sampled from a man aged 50 to 59 with urothelial cancer. The CDR3 runs from the conserved cysteine through the conserved F or W. A D gene is named only where the DNA matches it firmly. Rows give clone size only sometimes, using once, few, many, or a class for an expanded clone.

d_gene: TRBD2; j_gene: TRBJ2-7; v_gene: TRBV6-1; abundance: large; CDR3nt: TGTGCCAGCAGTGAGGTGGTTGGAGCCGGGACTAGCGGGAATGCAATCGAGCAGTACTTC; CDR3aa: CASSEVVGAGTSGNAIEQYF
d_gene: NA; j_gene: TRBJ2-3; v_gene: TRBV7-9; abundance: NA; CDR3nt: TGTGCCAGCAGCTTAGGGGCCCCAGATACGCAGTATTTT; CDR3aa: CASSLGAPDTQYF
d_gene: NA; j_gene: TRBJ2-7; v_gene: TRBV7-2; abundance: NA; CDR3nt: TGTGCCAGCAGCAATATCGCTTCTAGGCAGTACTTC; CDR3aa: CASSNIASRQYF
d_gene: NA; j_gene: TRBJ2-3; v_gene: TRBV2; abundance: NA; CDR3nt: TGTGCCAGCAGTCTTAGCGGACCCACAGATACGCAGTATTTT; CDR3aa: CASSLSGPTDTQYF
d_gene: NA; j_gene: TRBJ1-2; v_gene: TRBV15; abundance: NA; CDR3nt: TGTGCCACCAGCAGAGAACGAGGAGTTAGCTATGGCTACACCTTC; CDR3aa: CATSRERGVSYGYTF
d_gene: TRBD2; j_gene: TRBJ2-7; v_gene: TRBV6-1; abundance: NA; CDR3nt: TGTGCCAGCATCAGACTAGCGGGATCAACCTACGAGCAGTACTTC; CDR3aa: CASIRLAGSTYEQYF
d_gene: TRBD2; j_gene: TRBJ2-5; v_gene: TRBV11-2; abundance: few; CDR3nt: TGTGCCAGCAGCCCCGGTCGACTAGCACAAGAGACCCAGTACTTC; CDR3aa: CASSPGRLAQETQYF
d_gene: TRBD1; j_gene: TRBJ2-5; v_gene: TRBV7-9; abundance: NA; CDR3nt: TGTGCCAGCAGCCCCCGACAGGGGGCTTGGGAGACCCAGTACTTC; CDR3aa: CASSPRQGAWETQYF
d_gene: TRBD1; j_gene: TRBJ2-1; v_gene: TRBV6-5; abundance: NA; CDR3nt: TGTGCCAGCAGGACAGGGGGCGCCTACAATGAGCAGTTCTTC; CDR3aa: CASRTGGAYNEQFF
d_gene: TRBD2; j_gene: TRBJ2-2; v_gene: TRBV4-3; abundance: NA; CDR3nt: TGCGCCAGCACGCGCTTCATAATCGGGGGGGCGGGCACCGGGGAGCTGTTTTTT; CDR3aa: CASTRFIIGGAGTGELFF
d_gene: NA; j_gene: TRBJ2-3; v_gene: TRBV28; abundance: NA; CDR3nt: TGTGCCAGCAGTTTTCCCAGCTCACCCGGGGCAGATACGCAGTATTTT; CDR3aa: CASSFPSSPGADTQYF
d_gene: TRBD2; j_gene: TRBJ2-3; v_gene: TRBV9; abundance: NA; CDR3nt: TGTGCCAGCAGCTTATATTCGGGAGGGAGCACAGATACGCAGTATTTT; CDR3aa: CASSLYSGGSTDTQYF
d_gene: TRBD2; j_gene: TRBJ2-1; v_gene: TRBV6-1; abundance: NA; CDR3nt: TGTGCCAGCAGTGAACTAGCGGGGGGGCATGAGCAGTTCTTC; CDR3aa: CASSELAGGHEQFF
d_gene: TRBD2; j_gene: TRBJ2-5; v_gene: TRBV5-1; abundance: NA; CDR3nt: TGCGCCAGCAGCTTGGGCGGGGCGGGGGAAGAGACCCAGTACTTC; CDR3aa: CASSLGGAGEETQYF
d_gene: NA; j_gene: TRBJ1-1; v_gene: TRBV5-8; abundance: NA; CDR3nt: TGTGCCAGCAGCTTGACAGAAATGAACACTGAAGCTTTCTTT; CDR3aa: CASSLTEMNTEAFF
d_gene: TRBD2; j_gene: TRBJ2-3; v_gene: TRBV7-9; abundance: NA; CDR3nt: TGTGCCAGCAGTTTAGCGGGAGTGGGCACAGATACGCAGTATTTT; CDR3aa: CASSLAGVGTDTQYF
d_gene: NA; j_gene: TRBJ2-1; v_gene: TRBV7-8; abundance: once; CDR3nt: TGTGCCAGCAGCTTCGTGGCACCAACCTACAATGAGCAGTTCTTC; CDR3aa: CASSFVAPTYNEQFF
d_gene: NA; j_gene: TRBJ2-7; v_gene: TRBV11-2; abundance: NA; CDR3nt: TGTGCCAGCAGCTCCCCAAAACAGCAGCCTCGCGAGCAGTACTTC; CDR3aa: CASSSPKQQPREQYF
d_gene: TRBD1; j_gene: TRBJ1-2; v_gene: TRBV10-3; abundance: NA; CDR3nt: TGTGCCATCAGTCCAGGGGGCGAGAACTATGGCTACACCTTC; CDR3aa: CAISPGGENYGYTF
d_gene: TRBD1; j_gene: TRBJ2-7; v_gene: TRBV5-1; abundance: few; CDR3nt: TGCGCCAGCAGCTTGTGGACAGGGTACACTCCGGGCGAGCAGTACTTC; CDR3aa: CASSLWTGYTPGEQYF
d_gene: TRBD1; j_gene: TRBJ2-5; v_gene: TRBV10-3; abundance: NA; CDR3nt: TGTGCCATCAGTGGGACAGGGGGCAGGGAGACCCAGTACTTC; CDR3aa: CAISGTGGRETQYF
d_gene: NA; j_gene: TRBJ2-7; v_gene: TRBV7-9; abundance: NA; CDR3nt: TGTGCCAGCAGCTCAACAGGTGTAGGGGAGCAGTACTTC; CDR3aa: CASSSTGVGEQYF
d_gene: TRBD2; j_gene: TRBJ2-1; v_gene: TRBV19; abundance: NA; CDR3nt: TGTGCCAGTAGTCTCGAGACTAGCGGGAGACTAGGTGAGCAGTTCTTC; CDR3aa: CASSLETSGRLGEQFF
d_gene: TRBD1; j_gene: TRBJ2-7; v_gene: TRBV2; abundance: NA; CDR3nt: TGTGCCAGCACCTGGACAGGCCGCTACGAGCAGTACTTC; CDR3aa: CASTWTGRYEQYF
d_gene: TRBD1; j_gene: TRBJ2-6; v_gene: TRBV18; abundance: NA; CDR3nt: TGTGCCAGCTCCCAACCGGGACAGGGGAATTCTGGGGCCAACGTCCTGACTTTC; CDR3aa: CASSQPGQGNSGANVLTF
d_gene: NA; j_gene: TRBJ1-5; v_gene: TRBV6-6; abundance: few; CDR3nt: TGTGCCAGCAGTTACGGAGGTCAGCCCCAGCATTTT; CDR3aa: CASSYGGQPQHF
d_gene: NA; j_gene: TRBJ2-1; v_gene: TRBV6-5; abundance: few; CDR3nt: TGTGCCAGCAGTCCTACAGGCTATGAGCAGTTCTTC; CDR3aa: CASSPTGYEQFF
d_gene: NA; j_gene: TRBJ2-1; v_gene: TRBV5-1; abundance: few; CDR3nt: TGCGCCAGCAGCCCACTTGGAGCGAGGCCTAGAGATGAGCAGTTCTTC; CDR3aa: CASSPLGARPRDEQFF
d_gene: TRBD1; j_gene: TRBJ2-7; v_gene: TRBV5-4; abundance: NA; CDR3nt: TGTGCCAGCAGCTTACGTAAGAGACAGGGGATCGACGAGCAGTACTTC; CDR3aa: CASSLRKRQGIDEQYF
d_gene: TRBD2; j_gene: TRBJ2-1; v_gene: TRBV4-2; abundance: NA; CDR3nt: TGTGCCAGCAGCCGGACTAGCGGGGGAGTGAGCGAGAACAATGAGCAGTTCTTC; CDR3aa: CASSRTSGGVSENNEQFF
d_gene: TRBD1; j_gene: TRBJ2-7; v_gene: TRBV2; abundance: NA; CDR3nt: TGTGCCAGTACCGGGACAGAAGACTACGAGCAGTACTTC; CDR3aa: CASTGTEDYEQYF
d_gene: NA; j_gene: TRBJ2-1; v_gene: TRBV7-9; abundance: NA; CDR3nt: TGTGCCTCGTGGCGGGCACCCAGATCGAACAATGAGCAGTTCTTC; CDR3aa: CASWRAPRSNNEQFF
d_gene: TRBD2; j_gene: TRBJ2-7; v_gene: TRBV18; abundance: NA; CDR3nt: TGTGCCAGCTCACCACCGACTTCCCCCCAAGGACTAGCCCCGCGGGAGCAGTACTTC; CDR3aa: CASSPPTSPQGLAPREQYF